Shown below are 2 T cell receptor beta chains from a single sample sequenced in a study of blood T cell repertoires in COVID-19. The assay was immunoSEQ multiplex PCR, and TCRdb's table has in-frame clones only and misses some. Of tens of thousands of clones listed, approximately 85% were seen once; the top ten hold 3% to 3.5%. Source material: peripheral blood. These receptors all stem from a man aged 45-65 years with active COVID-19.

J is TRBJ1-4 and V is TRBV30; a weak D match, TRBD1 (6 bases). This CDR3 has 13 residues. V lost 1 base and J 8 bases, leaving 11 bases between the germline ends. Germline V gene sequence: CDR1 GTSNPN, CDR2 SVGIG (reference sequence). The CDR3 nucleotides are TGTGCCTGGAGTGGCAGGGGAGGGGAAAAACTGTTTTTT. Amino acid sequence: CAWSGRGGEKLFF. The full variable domain, completed using reference TRBV30 and TRBJ1-4, is SQTIHQWPATLVQPVGSPLSLECTVEGTSNPNLYWYRQAAGRGLQLLFYSVGIGQISSEVPQNLSASRPQDRQFILSSKKLLLSDSGFYLCAWSGRGGEKLFFGSGTQLSVL.

The chain carries TRBV7-2 and TRBJ2-7; no firm D call. Germline V gene lookup returns CDR1 SGHTA and CDR2 FQGNSA. This CDR3 contains 13 residues. Trimming removed 1 base at V and 12 bases at J, with 16 bases between. The CDR3 region has the DNA TGTGCCAGCAGCTTAGGATTGGCATCCCCGGGGTACTTC. This gives the protein CASSLGLASPGYF. Variable domain in full (rest from reference TRBV7-2 and TRBJ2-7): GAGVSQSPSNKVTEKGKDVELRCDPISGHTALYWYRQSLGQGLEFLIYFQGNSAPDKSGLPSDRFSAERTGGSVSTLTIQRTQQEDSAVYLCASSLGLASPGYFGPGTRLTVT.